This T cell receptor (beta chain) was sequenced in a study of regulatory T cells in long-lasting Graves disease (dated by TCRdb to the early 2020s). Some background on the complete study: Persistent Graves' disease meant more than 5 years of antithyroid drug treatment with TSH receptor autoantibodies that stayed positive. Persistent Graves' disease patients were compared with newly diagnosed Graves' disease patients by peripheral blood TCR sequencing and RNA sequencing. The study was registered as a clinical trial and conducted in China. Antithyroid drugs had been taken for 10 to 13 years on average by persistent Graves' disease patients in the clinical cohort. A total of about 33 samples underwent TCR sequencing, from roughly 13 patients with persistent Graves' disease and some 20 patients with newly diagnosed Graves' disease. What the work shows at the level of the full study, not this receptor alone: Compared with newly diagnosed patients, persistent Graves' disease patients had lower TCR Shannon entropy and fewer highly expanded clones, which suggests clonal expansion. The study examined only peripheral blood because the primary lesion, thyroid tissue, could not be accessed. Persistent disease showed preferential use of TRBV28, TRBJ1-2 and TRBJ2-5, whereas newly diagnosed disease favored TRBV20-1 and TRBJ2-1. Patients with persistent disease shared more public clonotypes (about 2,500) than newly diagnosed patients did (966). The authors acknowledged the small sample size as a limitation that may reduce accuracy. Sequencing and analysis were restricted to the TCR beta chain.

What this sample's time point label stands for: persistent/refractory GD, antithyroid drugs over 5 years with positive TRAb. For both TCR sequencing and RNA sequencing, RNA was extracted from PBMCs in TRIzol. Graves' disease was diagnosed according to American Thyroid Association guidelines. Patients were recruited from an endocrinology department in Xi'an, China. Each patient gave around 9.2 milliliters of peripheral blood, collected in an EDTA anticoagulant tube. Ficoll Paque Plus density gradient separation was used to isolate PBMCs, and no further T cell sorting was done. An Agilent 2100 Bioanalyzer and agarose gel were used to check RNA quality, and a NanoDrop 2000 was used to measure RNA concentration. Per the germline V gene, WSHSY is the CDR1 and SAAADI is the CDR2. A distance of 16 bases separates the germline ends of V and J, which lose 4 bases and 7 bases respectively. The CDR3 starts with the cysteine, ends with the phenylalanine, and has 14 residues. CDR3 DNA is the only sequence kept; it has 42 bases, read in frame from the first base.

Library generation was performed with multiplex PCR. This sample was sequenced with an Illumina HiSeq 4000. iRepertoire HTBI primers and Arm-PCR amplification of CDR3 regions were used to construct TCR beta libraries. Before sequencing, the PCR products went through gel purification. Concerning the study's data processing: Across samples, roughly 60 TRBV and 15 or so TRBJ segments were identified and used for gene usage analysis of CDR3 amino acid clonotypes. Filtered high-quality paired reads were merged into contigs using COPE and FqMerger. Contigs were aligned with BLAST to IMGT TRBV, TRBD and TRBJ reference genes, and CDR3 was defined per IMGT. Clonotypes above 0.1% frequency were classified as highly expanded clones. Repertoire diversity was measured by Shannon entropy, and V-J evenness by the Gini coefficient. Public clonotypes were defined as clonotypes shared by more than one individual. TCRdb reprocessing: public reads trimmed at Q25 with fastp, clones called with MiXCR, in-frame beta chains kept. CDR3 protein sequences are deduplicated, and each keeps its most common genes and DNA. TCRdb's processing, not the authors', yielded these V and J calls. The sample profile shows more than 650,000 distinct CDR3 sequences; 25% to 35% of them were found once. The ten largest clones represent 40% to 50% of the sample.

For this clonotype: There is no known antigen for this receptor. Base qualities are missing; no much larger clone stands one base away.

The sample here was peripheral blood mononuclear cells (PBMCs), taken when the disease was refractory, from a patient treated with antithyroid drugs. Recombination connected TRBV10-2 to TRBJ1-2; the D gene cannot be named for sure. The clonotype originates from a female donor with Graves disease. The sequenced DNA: TGCGCCAGCAGTGCCGGACCCGGGTTAGGTGGCTACACCTTC. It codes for CASSAGPGLGGYTF.